One T cell receptor (beta chain) is described in this entry. Antigen: not known. Germline CDR1 reads MDHEN; CDR2 reads SYDVKM. The CDR3 totals 13 residues. The V end was cut by 7 bases, the J end by 1 base, with 10 bases between. The assay was immunoSEQ multiplex PCR, and TCRdb's table has in-frame clones only and misses some. The sample lists 110,000 or so clones, about 91% occurring once. The sample originates from a study of cytomegalovirus exposure and HLA in healthy donors. Study outcomes and limitations: One later analysis, an examination of the approximately 130 validation repertoires, found that first-cohort TCR clusters tended to co-occur in them.

The TCR comes from a young man in good health and CMV-seronegative. V is TRBV28 and J is TRBJ1-1; D is uncertain. The sequencing sample was made of PBMCs. The CDR3 here is CASITQPNTEAFF. DNA for the CDR3: TGTGCCAGCATAACACAGCCGAACACTGAAGCTTTCTTT. Drawing the rest from reference TRBV28 and TRBJ1-1, the complete variable domain is DVKVTQSSRYLVKRTGEKVFLECVQDMDHENMFWYRQDPGLGLRLIYFSYDVKMKEKGDIPEGYSVSREKKERFSLILESASTNQTSMYLCASITQPNTEAFFGQGTRLTVV.